Listed below are T cell receptor beta chains from one sample, sequenced in a study of T-cell reconstitution after alpha-beta-depleted transplantation in children. Using its own MiXCR run on the PCR reads, TCRdb lists one record per CDR3 protein. The sample consists of 700,000 to 950,000 distinct CDR3 sequences, around 15% of them appearing once. The sample in question was PBMCs, mostly from graft donor cells, obtained 360 days after TCRalphabeta/CD19-depleted stem cell transplant. All receptors come from a male patient between 10 and 17 years old who had a stem cell transplant for acute lymphoblastic leukemia, so the T cells may come from the graft donor. CDR3s include the opening cysteine and the closing phenylalanine or tryptophan. Fields, in order: V gene, CDR3 protein.

TRBV12-3/TRBV12-4	CASGRSYNEQFF
TRBV20-1	CSARVSLGYNEQFF
TRBV20-1	CSARENLGSNARTADTQYF
TRBV4-1	CASSQDWASGNNEQFF
TRBV2	CASSPGAYGTGELFF
TRBV7-8	CASSLRIGYGNTIYF
TRBV18	CASSPLQAVKQVYEQFF
TRBV18	CASSPGLASSYEQYF
TRBV13	CTCSLRSVLSRVSYNEQFF
TRBV6-5	CASSFDRAMNTEAFF
TRBV7-3	CASADSGWETQYF
TRBV6-1	CASSPGQPGSDTQYF
TRBV20-1	CSAHGQNYEQYF